These T cell receptor beta chains were read from a single sample in a study of tumor T cells in aggressive B-cell lymphoma. Assay: immunoSEQ multiplex PCR; the TCRdb copy retains only in-frame clones and omits some. The sample comprises 2,000 to 2,500 clones, about 90% of which are singletons, and less than 20% rests with the top ten. The sample taken for sequencing was tumor tissue. The origin of the receptors is an adult with diffuse large B cell lymphoma. Each CDR3 is given with its conserved first and last residue. A D gene is named only where the DNA matches it firmly. Some rows have no size entry. The others give once, few or many, or a class for an expanded clone.

NA,TRBV7-9,NA,TRBJ2-1,TGTGCCAGCACCTCCGGGTGGTACAATGAGCAGTTCTTC,CASTSGWYNEQFF
NA,TRBV2,TRBD2,TRBJ2-3,TGTGCCAGCAGTGCTAGCGGAGGACCTAGCACAGATACGCAGTATTTT,CASSASGGPSTDTQYF
NA,TRBV19,TRBD1,TRBJ1-1,TGTGCCAGTAGTTCAGGCTGGACAGGGAACACTGAAGCTTTCTTT,CASSSGWTGNTEAFF
NA,TRBV19,TRBD1,TRBJ1-2,TGTGCCAGCCGGGGGACAGGGGGCTATGGCTACACCTTC,CASRGTGGYGYTF
NA,TRBV7-3,NA,TRBJ2-1,TGTGCCAGCAGCTTAAGTGCCAGGGTAAATGAGCAGTTCTTC,CASSLSARVNEQFF
few,TRBV6-6,TRBD1,TRBJ1-1,TGTGCCAGCAGTCCCGACAGGGGGCGGAAAACTGAAGCTTTCTTT,CASSPDRGRKTEAFF
NA,TRBV18,NA,TRBJ1-3,TGTGCCAGCCTTAAAAACCTACAGAATCCCTTCTCTGGAAACACCATATATTTT,CASLKNLQNPFSGNTIYF
NA,TRBV5-1,TRBD1,TRBJ1-1,TGCGCCAGCAGCACAGGGGGCGAGGGCACTGAAGCTTTCTTT,CASSTGGEGTEAFF
NA,TRBV10-3,NA,TRBJ1-1,TGTGCCATCAGTAAGACAGGACAGAACACTGAAGCTTTCTTT,CAISKTGQNTEAFF
NA,TRBV2,TRBD1,TRBJ1-1,TGTGCCAGCAGTGAACGACAGGGTTGGACTGAAGCTTTCTTT,CASSERQGWTEAFF
NA,TRBV5-6,NA,TRBJ2-5,TGTGCCAGCAGCTTGAAAGGGGGAGGGGAGACCCAGTACTTC,CASSLKGGGETQYF
NA,TRBV28,NA,TRBJ2-7,TGTGCCAGCAACAGAGGGGGAGGGGCCTACGAGCAGTACTTC,CASNRGGGAYEQYF
NA,TRBV11-2,TRBD1,TRBJ2-1,TGTGCCAGCAGCTTAGGATTTTCTCGGGGACAGTTTCTCAATGAGCAGTTCTTC,CASSLGFSRGQFLNEQFF
NA,TRBV5-1,TRBD1,TRBJ2-2,TGCGCCAGCAGCTTGGAGGGACAGGAGAGCGCGCACACCGGGGAGCTGTTTTTT,CASSLEGQESAHTGELFF
once,TRBV6-1,NA,TRBJ2-1,TGTGCCAGCAGTGAAGAATGGACGAGGGACTCCTACAATGAGCAGTTCTTC,CASSEEWTRDSYNEQFF
once,TRBV5-4,TRBD1,TRBJ1-4,TGTGCCAGCAGCTGGGCAGGGGGTGCTGGAAAACTGTTTTTT,CASSWAGGAGKLFF
NA,TRBV18,TRBD2,TRBJ2-2,TGTGCCAGCTCAATTGCTAGCGGGTACACCGGGGAGCTGTTTTTT,CASSIASGYTGELFF
NA,TRBV5-5,NA,TRBJ1-1,TGTGCCAGCAGCACAAACTCACAGGGATTGAACACTGAAGCTTTCTTT,CASSTNSQGLNTEAFF